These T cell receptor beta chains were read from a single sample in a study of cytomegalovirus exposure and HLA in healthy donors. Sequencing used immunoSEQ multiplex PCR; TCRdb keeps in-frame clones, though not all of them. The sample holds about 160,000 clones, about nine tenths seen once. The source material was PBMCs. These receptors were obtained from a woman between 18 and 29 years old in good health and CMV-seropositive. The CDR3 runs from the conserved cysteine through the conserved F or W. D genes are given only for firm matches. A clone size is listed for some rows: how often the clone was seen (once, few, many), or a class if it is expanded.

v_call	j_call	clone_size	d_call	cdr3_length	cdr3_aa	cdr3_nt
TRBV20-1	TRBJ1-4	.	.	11	CSASINEKLFF	TGCAGTGCTAGTATAAATGAAAAACTGTTTTTT
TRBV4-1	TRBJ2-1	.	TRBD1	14	CASSRIQGAREQFF	TGCGCCAGCAGCCGTATACAGGGGGCGAGGGAGCAGTTCTTC
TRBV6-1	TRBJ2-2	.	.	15	CASSEAGAYTGELFF	TGTGCCAGCAGTGAAGCAGGGGCTTACACCGGGGAGCTGTTTTTT
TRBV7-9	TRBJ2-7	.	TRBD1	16	CASSSSGQGPLYEQYF	TGTGCCAGCAGCTCCTCGGGACAGGGTCCACTTTACGAGCAGTACTTC
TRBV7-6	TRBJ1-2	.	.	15	CASSLAPGGSDGYTF	TGTGCCAGCAGCTTAGCCCCCGGGGGATCAGATGGCTACACCTTC
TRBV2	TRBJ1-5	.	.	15	CASSGELYSNQPQHF	TGTGCCAGCAGTGGCGAGTTATATAGCAATCAGCCCCAGCATTTT
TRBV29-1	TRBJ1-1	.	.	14	CSVLPDLGDTEAFF	TGCAGCGTGCTACCTGACCTAGGGGACACTGAAGCTTTCTTT
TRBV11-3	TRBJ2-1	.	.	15	CASSLEGLLNNEQFF	TGTGCCAGCAGCTTAGAGGGCCTTCTAAACAATGAGCAGTTCTTC
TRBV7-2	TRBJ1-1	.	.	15	CASSLLTGLNTEAFF	TGTGCCAGCAGCTTATTGACAGGATTGAACACTGAAGCTTTCTTT
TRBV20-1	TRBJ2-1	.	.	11	CSARVINEQFF	TGCAGTGCTAGAGTTATAAATGAGCAGTTCTTC
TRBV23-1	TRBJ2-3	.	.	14	CASSRGCGTDTQYF	TGCGCCAGCAGCAGGGGATGTGGCACAGATACGCAGTATTTT
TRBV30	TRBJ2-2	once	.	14	CAWSGGSPGGELFF	TGTGCCTGGAGTGGAGGTAGCCCGGGCGGGGAGCTGTTTTTT
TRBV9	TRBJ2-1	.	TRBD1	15	CASSVAGYRGNEQFF	TGTGCCAGCAGCGTAGCAGGCTACAGGGGAAATGAGCAGTTCTTC
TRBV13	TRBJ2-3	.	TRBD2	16	CASSTRAGGGTDTQYF	TGTGCCAGCAGCACCAGAGCGGGAGGCGGGACAGATACGCAGTATTTT
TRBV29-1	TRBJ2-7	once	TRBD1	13	CSTQGQGFSEQYF	TGCAGTACCCAGGGACAGGGTTTCTCCGAGCAGTACTTC
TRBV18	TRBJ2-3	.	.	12	CASSSYTDTQYF	TGTGCCAGCTCATCCTACACAGATACGCAGTATTTT
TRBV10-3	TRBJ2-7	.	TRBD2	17	CAISGLAGGPGQNEQYF	TGTGCCATCAGTGGACTAGCGGGAGGGCCCGGGCAAAACGAGCAGTACTTC
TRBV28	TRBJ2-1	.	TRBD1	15	CASSSGTGTYNEQFF	TGTGCCAGCAGCTCCGGGACAGGCACCTACAATGAGCAGTTCTTC
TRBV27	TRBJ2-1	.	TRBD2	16	CASSFRSGRDYNEQFF	TGTGCCAGCAGTTTTCGTAGCGGGAGGGACTACAATGAGCAGTTCTTC
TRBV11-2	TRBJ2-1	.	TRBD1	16	CASSLVLDRVDNEQFF	TGTGCCAGCAGCTTAGTGTTGGACAGGGTTGACAATGAGCAGTTCTTC
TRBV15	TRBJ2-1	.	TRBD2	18	CATSRGLGLAGVGNEQFF	TGTGCCACCAGCAGAGGCCTGGGACTAGCGGGAGTTGGCAATGAGCAGTTCTTC
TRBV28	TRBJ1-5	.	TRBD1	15	CASSLGTGGYQPQHF	TGTGCCAGCAGCCTGGGGACAGGGGGCTATCAGCCCCAGCATTTT
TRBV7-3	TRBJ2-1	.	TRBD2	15	CASSPTSGRPNEQFF	TGTGCCAGCAGCCCGACTAGCGGGAGACCTAATGAGCAGTTCTTC
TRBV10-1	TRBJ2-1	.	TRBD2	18	CASSEGLADRSSYNEQFF	TGCGCCAGCAGTGAGGGACTAGCGGATAGAAGCTCCTACAATGAGCAGTTCTTC
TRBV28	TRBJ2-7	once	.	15	CASSSRLEVLHEQYF	TGTGCCAGCAGTTCAAGACTAGAGGTCCTCCACGAGCAGTACTTC
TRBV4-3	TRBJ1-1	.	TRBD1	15	CASSQDGTGYTEAFF	TGCGCCAGCAGCCAAGATGGGACAGGTTACACTGAAGCTTTCTTT
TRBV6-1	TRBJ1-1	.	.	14	CASSEGTRGAEAFF	TGTGCCAGCAGTGAAGGGACCCGGGGGGCTGAAGCTTTCTTT
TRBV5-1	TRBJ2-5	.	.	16	CASSFGLGSSEETQYF	TGCGCCAGCAGCTTTGGTTTGGGGAGTTCGGAAGAGACCCAGTACTTC
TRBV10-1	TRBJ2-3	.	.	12	CASSPSTDTQYF	TGCGCCAGCAGCCCTAGCACAGATACGCAGTATTTT
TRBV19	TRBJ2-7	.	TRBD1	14	CASSINGQGTEQYF	TGTGCCAGTAGTATTAATGGACAGGGTACGGAGCAGTACTTC
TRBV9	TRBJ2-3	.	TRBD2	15	CASSALAGEGDTQYF	TGTGCCAGCAGCGCCCTAGCGGGAGAAGGGGATACGCAGTATTTT
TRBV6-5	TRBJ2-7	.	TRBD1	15	CASSYPPDRVGEQYF	TGTGCCAGCAGTTACCCCCCCGACAGGGTCGGCGAGCAGTACTTC